Listed below are T cell receptor beta chains from one sample, sequenced in a study of glioma-infiltrating T cells. TCRdb ran MiXCR on the multiplex PCR reads and lists one entry per CDR3 protein. The sample contains about 140,000 distinct CDR3 sequences, 30% to 40% of which appear only once. What was sequenced was glioma tissue, nonneoplastic brain tissue, or PBMCs (not recorded which). Receptors originate from a human donor with low-grade glioma or glioblastoma, undergoing nonglioma brain surgery, or in good health (not recorded which). Both conserved end residues are part of each CDR3. Each record gives: D gene, J gene, V gene, clone size, CDR3 length, CDR3 DNA, CDR3 protein. D genes are given only for firm matches. Some rows have no size entry. The others give once, few or many, or a class for an expanded clone.

d_gene: TRBD1; j_gene: TRBJ1-1; v_gene: TRBV29-1; abundance: NA; len: 12; CDR3nt: TGCAGCGTTGAAGATCGGACAGGTGAAGCTTTCTTT; CDR3aa: CSVEDRTGEAFF
d_gene: TRBD2; j_gene: TRBJ2-3; v_gene: TRBV30; abundance: NA; len: 14; CDR3nt: TGTGCCTGCGAGCGGGACGAGAGCACAGATACGCAGTATTTT; CDR3aa: CACERDESTDTQYF
d_gene: TRBD1; j_gene: TRBJ1-1; v_gene: TRBV2; abundance: few; len: 15; CDR3nt: TGTGCCAGCAAAGGACAGGGAAGCATGAACACTGAAGCTTTCTTT; CDR3aa: CASKGQGSMNTEAFF
d_gene: TRBD1; j_gene: TRBJ2-2; v_gene: TRBV7-2; abundance: NA; len: 16; CDR3nt: TGTGCCAGCAGCCGCCGGGACAGATCGAACACCGGGGAGCTGTTTTTT; CDR3aa: CASSRRDRSNTGELFF
d_gene: TRBD2; j_gene: TRBJ2-3; v_gene: TRBV29-1; abundance: NA; len: 13; CDR3nt: TGCAGCGTAAACCGCGGGGGAGCAGATACGCAGTATTTT; CDR3aa: CSVNRGGADTQYF
d_gene: TRBD2; j_gene: TRBJ2-1; v_gene: TRBV25-1; abundance: NA; len: 16; CDR3nt: TGTGCCAGTGGGGGGGATCTAGCGGGGGGAGCCAATGAGCAGTTCTTC; CDR3aa: CASGGDLAGGANEQFF
d_gene: NA; j_gene: TRBJ1-2; v_gene: TRBV29-1; abundance: NA; len: 16; CDR3nt: TGCAGCGTTGAAGATAACTCTGGGGCCTCTGGATATGGCTACACCTTC; CDR3aa: CSVEDNSGASGYGYTF
d_gene: NA; j_gene: TRBJ1-1; v_gene: TRBV19; abundance: few; len: 14; CDR3nt: TGTGCCAGTAGTAACAGGGTCGGGGACACTGAAGCTTTCTTT; CDR3aa: CASSNRVGDTEAFF
d_gene: NA; j_gene: TRBJ2-1; v_gene: TRBV4-1; abundance: NA; len: 19; CDR3nt: TGCGCCAGCAGCCAAAGGTCTGGGAACCTAGGGGTCGCAGGTAATGAGCAGTTCTTC; CDR3aa: CASSQRSGNLGVAGNEQFF
d_gene: TRBD1; j_gene: TRBJ2-7; v_gene: TRBV6-8; abundance: NA; len: 12; CDR3nt: TGTGCCAGCAACGACAGGGCCTACGAGCAGTACTTC; CDR3aa: CASNDRAYEQYF
d_gene: TRBD2; j_gene: TRBJ2-5; v_gene: TRBV7-2; abundance: NA; len: 17; CDR3nt: TGTGCCAGCAGCTTAGCTTTCCTAGCGGGTACGCAAGAGACCCAGTACTTC; CDR3aa: CASSLAFLAGTQETQYF
d_gene: TRBD2; j_gene: TRBJ2-3; v_gene: TRBV10-3; abundance: few; len: 17; CDR3nt: TGTGCCATCAGTGAGGCTAGCGGGGGCGCTAGCACAGATACGCAGTATTTT; CDR3aa: CAISEASGGASTDTQYF
d_gene: NA; j_gene: TRBJ2-2; v_gene: TRBV6-2/TRBV6-3; abundance: NA; len: 14; CDR3nt: TGTGCCAGCCGCTCGCGGGGTCACACCGGGGAGCTGTTTTTT; CDR3aa: CASRSRGHTGELFF
d_gene: NA; j_gene: TRBJ2-1; v_gene: TRBV19; abundance: NA; len: 16; CDR3nt: TGTGCCAGTAGTACATTGGAGGGGGTTGGATACAATGAGCAGTTCTTC; CDR3aa: CASSTLEGVGYNEQFF
d_gene: NA; j_gene: TRBJ2-5; v_gene: TRBV4-1; abundance: NA; len: 14; CDR3nt: TGCGCCAGCAGCCAAGAGGCGGATTCGGGGACCCAGTACTTC; CDR3aa: CASSQEADSGTQYF
d_gene: TRBD1; j_gene: TRBJ2-7; v_gene: TRBV20-1; abundance: few; len: 13; CDR3nt: TGCAGTGCTGCCCGGACAGGGACGTACGAGCAGTACTTC; CDR3aa: CSAARTGTYEQYF
d_gene: NA; j_gene: TRBJ1-6; v_gene: TRBV27; abundance: many; len: 15; CDR3nt: TGTGCCAGCAGTTTTAGTCCGGGAGTGCATTCACCCCTCCACTTT; CDR3aa: CASSFSPGVHSPLHF
d_gene: NA; j_gene: TRBJ2-7; v_gene: TRBV27; abundance: NA; len: 15; CDR3nt: TGTGCCAGCAGCCGAGACAGAATTCTCTCCTACGAGCAGTACTTC; CDR3aa: CASSRDRILSYEQYF
d_gene: NA; j_gene: TRBJ2-3; v_gene: TRBV6-8; abundance: once; len: 15; CDR3nt: TGTGCCAGATCCAAGAGGGGGCTAGCGACAGATACGCAGTATTTT; CDR3aa: CARSKRGLATDTQYF
d_gene: NA; j_gene: TRBJ2-7; v_gene: TRBV12-3/TRBV12-4; abundance: NA; len: 13; CDR3nt: TGTGCCAGCGGGGGCCGGCCCCTCTACGAGCAGTACTTC; CDR3aa: CASGGRPLYEQYF
d_gene: NA; j_gene: TRBJ2-5; v_gene: TRBV7-2; abundance: NA; len: 15; CDR3nt: TGTGCCAGCAGCTTAGCGCTGGGTAGCTGGGAGACCCAGTACTTC; CDR3aa: CASSLALGSWETQYF
d_gene: TRBD1; j_gene: TRBJ1-1; v_gene: TRBV10-3; abundance: NA; len: 15; CDR3nt: TGTGCCATCAAAGGGACAGGGGGCACAGACACTGAAGCTTTCTTT; CDR3aa: CAIKGTGGTDTEAFF
d_gene: NA; j_gene: TRBJ2-2; v_gene: TRBV6-5; abundance: few; len: 16; CDR3nt: TGTGCCAGCAGTTTGGGGACGGTAGACTACACCGGGGAGCTGTTTTTT; CDR3aa: CASSLGTVDYTGELFF
d_gene: TRBD1; j_gene: TRBJ1-1; v_gene: TRBV20-1; abundance: NA; len: 13; CDR3nt: TGCAGTGCCCCGAGGGGGCTGGAAACTGAAGCTTTCTTT; CDR3aa: CSAPRGLETEAFF
d_gene: TRBD2; j_gene: TRBJ2-3; v_gene: TRBV29-1; abundance: NA; len: 16; CDR3nt: TGCAGCGTGGCCGGGACTAGCGGGATTGAGCTTAATACGCAGTATTTT; CDR3aa: CSVAGTSGIELNTQYF
d_gene: NA; j_gene: TRBJ1-1; v_gene: TRBV27; abundance: many; len: 12; CDR3nt: TGTGCCAGCAGTCCCGTCGGAGGTGAAGCTTTCTTT; CDR3aa: CASSPVGGEAFF
d_gene: NA; j_gene: TRBJ1-5; v_gene: TRBV7-2; abundance: NA; len: 13; CDR3nt: TGTGCCAGCAGCTTACATTTCAATCAGCCCCAGCATTTT; CDR3aa: CASSLHFNQPQHF
d_gene: NA; j_gene: TRBJ1-4; v_gene: TRBV20-1; abundance: few; len: 17; CDR3nt: TGCAGTGCTAGAGATTGGGCAGATTTTGCAACTAATGAAAAACTGTTTTTT; CDR3aa: CSARDWADFATNEKLFF
d_gene: NA; j_gene: TRBJ1-4; v_gene: TRBV28; abundance: NA; len: 13; CDR3nt: TGTGCCATCCTACACCGGGACAAGGATAAACTGTTTTTT; CDR3aa: CAILHRDKDKLFF
d_gene: NA; j_gene: TRBJ2-3; v_gene: TRBV27; abundance: NA; len: 16; CDR3nt: TGTGCCAGCCAACTATACCGGGGGAGTTCTGCAGATACGCAGTATTTT; CDR3aa: CASQLYRGSSADTQYF
d_gene: NA; j_gene: TRBJ1-1; v_gene: TRBV5-6; abundance: NA; len: 17; CDR3nt: TGTGCCAGCAGCCCGAAGGGCGGGCGATACATGAACACTGAAGCTTTCTTT; CDR3aa: CASSPKGGRYMNTEAFF
d_gene: TRBD2; j_gene: TRBJ2-7; v_gene: TRBV28; abundance: NA; len: 13; CDR3nt: TGTGCCAGCACCCCCCCCGGGGGGTACGAGCAGTACTTC; CDR3aa: CASTPPGGYEQYF